This T cell receptor (beta chain) was identified during a study of blood T cell repertoires in COVID-19. Study at large: Acute and convalescent COVID-19 samples came from the United States, Italy and Spain. From T cells, B-cell-depleted T cells, or PBMCs came the material, which was cDNA or gDNA.

Original data processing: Scientists estimated how many nucleated cells there were by amplifying reference gene primers. TCRdb keeps only in-frame clones here, not all; method: immunoSEQ multiplex PCR. V, J and clone size derive from that table, while D and trimming were established from the DNA sequence. The sample records about 100,000 clones, about 89% being singletons. Germline values: CDR1 LGHDT, CDR2 YNNKEL (reference sequence). The CDR3 runs 14 residues. V lost 7 bases and J 3 bases, leaving 10 bases between the germline ends. This chain joins TRBV3-1 (or the pseudogene TRBV3-2) and TRBJ1-6; D is perhaps TRBD1 (5 bases). Sequencing input: peripheral blood. The receptor was derived from a woman aged 25-40 years with acute or convalescent COVID-19. The CDR3 here is CASNRGLYNSPLHF. The CDR3 DNA reads as TGTGCCAGCAACCGGGGACTCTATAATTCACCCCTCCACTTT.